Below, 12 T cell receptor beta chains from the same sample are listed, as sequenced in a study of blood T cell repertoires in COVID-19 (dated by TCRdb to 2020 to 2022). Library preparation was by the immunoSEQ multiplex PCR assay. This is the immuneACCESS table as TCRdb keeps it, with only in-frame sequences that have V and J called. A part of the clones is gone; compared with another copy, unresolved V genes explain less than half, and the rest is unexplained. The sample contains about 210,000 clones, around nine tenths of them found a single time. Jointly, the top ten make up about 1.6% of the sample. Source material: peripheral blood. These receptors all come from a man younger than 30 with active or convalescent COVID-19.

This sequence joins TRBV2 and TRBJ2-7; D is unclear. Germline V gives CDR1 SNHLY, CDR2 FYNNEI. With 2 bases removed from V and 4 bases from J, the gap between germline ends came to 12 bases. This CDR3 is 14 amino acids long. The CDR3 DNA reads TGTGCCAGCAGTGAATTTCACAGAGCTTACGAGCAGTACTTC. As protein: CASSEFHRAYEQYF.

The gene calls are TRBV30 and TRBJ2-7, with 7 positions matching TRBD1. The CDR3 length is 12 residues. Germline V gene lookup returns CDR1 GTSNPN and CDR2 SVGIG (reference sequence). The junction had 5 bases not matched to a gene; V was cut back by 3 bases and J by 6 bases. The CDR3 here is CAWSHTGVEQYF. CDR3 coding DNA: TGTGCCTGGAGCCATACAGGGGTCGAGCAGTACTTC. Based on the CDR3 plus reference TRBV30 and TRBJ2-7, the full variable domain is SQTIHQWPATLVQPVGSPLSLECTVEGTSNPNLYWYRQAAGRGLQLLFYSVGIGQISSEVPQNLSASRPQDRQFILSSKKLLLSDSGFYLCAWSHTGVEQYFGPGTRLTVT.

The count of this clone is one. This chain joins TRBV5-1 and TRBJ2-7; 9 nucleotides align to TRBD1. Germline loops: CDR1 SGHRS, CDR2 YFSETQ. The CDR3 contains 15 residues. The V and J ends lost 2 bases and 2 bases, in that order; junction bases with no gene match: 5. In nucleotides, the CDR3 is TGCGCCAGCAGCTTCGGTACAGGGGGCGCCTACGAGCAGTACTTC. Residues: CASSFGTGGAYEQYF. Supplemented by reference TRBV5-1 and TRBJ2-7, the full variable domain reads KAGVTQTPRYLIKTRGQQVTLSCSPISGHRSVSWYQQTPGQGLQFLFEYFSETQRNKGNFPGRFSGRQFSNSRSEMNVSTLELGDSALYLCASSFGTGGAYEQYFGPGTRLTVT.

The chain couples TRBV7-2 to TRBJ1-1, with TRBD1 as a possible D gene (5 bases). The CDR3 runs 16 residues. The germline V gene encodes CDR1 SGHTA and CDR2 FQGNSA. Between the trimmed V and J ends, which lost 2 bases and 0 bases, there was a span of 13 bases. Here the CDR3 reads CASSLWQGGMNTEAFF. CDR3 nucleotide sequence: TGTGCCAGCAGCTTATGGCAGGGTGGCATGAACACTGAAGCTTTCTTT.

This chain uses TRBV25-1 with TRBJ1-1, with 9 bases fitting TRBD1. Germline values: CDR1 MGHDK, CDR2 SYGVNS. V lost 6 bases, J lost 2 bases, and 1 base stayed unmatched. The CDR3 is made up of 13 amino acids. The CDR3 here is CASRGQGNTEAFF. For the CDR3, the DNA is TGTGCCAGCAGGGGACAGGGTAACACTGAAGCTTTCTTT.

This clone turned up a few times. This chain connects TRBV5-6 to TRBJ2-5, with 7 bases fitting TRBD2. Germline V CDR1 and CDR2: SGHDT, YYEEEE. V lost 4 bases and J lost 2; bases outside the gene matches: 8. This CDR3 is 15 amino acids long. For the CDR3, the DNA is TGTGCCAGCAGCCAACGGTCGGGGGGACAAGAGACCCAGTACTTC. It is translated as CASSQRSGGQETQYF.

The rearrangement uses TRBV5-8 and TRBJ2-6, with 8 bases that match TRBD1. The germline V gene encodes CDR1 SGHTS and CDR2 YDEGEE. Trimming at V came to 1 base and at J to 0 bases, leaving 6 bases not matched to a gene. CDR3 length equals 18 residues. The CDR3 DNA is TGTGCCAGCAGCTTGTACTACAGGGGGAACTCTGGGGCCAACGTCCTGACTTTC. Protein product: CASSLYYRGNSGANVLTF.

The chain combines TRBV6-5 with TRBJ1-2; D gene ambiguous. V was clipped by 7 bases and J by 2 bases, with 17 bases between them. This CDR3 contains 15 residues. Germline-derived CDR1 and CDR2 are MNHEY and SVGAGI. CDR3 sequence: CASTMSRAANYGYTF. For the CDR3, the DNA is TGTGCCAGCACTATGTCGCGGGCAGCCAACTATGGCTACACCTTC.

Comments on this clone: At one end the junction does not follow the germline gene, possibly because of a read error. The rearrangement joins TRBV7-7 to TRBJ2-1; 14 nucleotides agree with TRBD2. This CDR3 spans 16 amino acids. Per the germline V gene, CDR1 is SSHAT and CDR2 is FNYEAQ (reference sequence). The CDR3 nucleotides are TGTGCTAGCAGCTCAGGACTAGCGGGAGGCTACAATGAGCAGTTCTTC. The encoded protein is CASSSGLAGGYNEQFF.

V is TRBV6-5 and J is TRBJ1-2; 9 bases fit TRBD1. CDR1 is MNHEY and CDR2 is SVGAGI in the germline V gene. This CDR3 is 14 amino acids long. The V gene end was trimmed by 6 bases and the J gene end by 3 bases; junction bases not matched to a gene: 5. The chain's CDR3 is CASRGTGGDYGYTF. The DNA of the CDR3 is TGTGCCAGCAGAGGAACAGGGGGCGACTATGGCTACACCTTC.

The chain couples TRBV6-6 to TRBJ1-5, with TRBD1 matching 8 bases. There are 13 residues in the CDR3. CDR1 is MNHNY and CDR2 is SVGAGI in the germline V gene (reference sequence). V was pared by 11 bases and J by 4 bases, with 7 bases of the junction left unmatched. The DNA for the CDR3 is TGTGCCGTCCAGACAGGGGTAAATCAGCCCCAGCATTTT. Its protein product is CAVQTGVNQPQHF.

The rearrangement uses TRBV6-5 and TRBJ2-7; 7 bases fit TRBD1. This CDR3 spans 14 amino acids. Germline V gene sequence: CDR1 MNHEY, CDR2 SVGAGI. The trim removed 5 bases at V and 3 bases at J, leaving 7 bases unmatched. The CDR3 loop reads CASSRDRVRYEQYF. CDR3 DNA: TGTGCCAGCAGTAGAGACAGGGTTCGCTACGAGCAGTACTTC.